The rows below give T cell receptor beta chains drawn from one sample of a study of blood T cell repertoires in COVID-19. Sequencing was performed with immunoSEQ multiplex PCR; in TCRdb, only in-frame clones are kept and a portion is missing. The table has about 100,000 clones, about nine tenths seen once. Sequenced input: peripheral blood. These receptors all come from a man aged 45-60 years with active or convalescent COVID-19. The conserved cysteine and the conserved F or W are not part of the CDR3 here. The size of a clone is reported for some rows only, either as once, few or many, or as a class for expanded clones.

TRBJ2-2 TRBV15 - ATSYDRVGTGELF
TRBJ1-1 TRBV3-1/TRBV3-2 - ASSQNRDTEAF
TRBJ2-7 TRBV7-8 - ASRRGTTNIGSSYEQY
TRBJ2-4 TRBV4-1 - ASSQTSGRVEAKNIQY
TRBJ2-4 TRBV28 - ASSSGQVSKNIQY
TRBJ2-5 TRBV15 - ATSRGLQETQY
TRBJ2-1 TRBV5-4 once ASSLVRSRGGEQF
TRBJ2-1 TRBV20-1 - RTIRGNEQF
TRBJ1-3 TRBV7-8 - ASSLSIGSGNTIY
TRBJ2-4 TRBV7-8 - ASSVLREWDIQY
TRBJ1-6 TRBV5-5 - ASSPLPGQPYNSPLH
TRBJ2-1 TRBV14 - ASTRSRGGTWGDEQF
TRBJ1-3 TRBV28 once ASSHQVFSGNTIY
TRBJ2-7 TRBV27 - ASSDKPYEQY
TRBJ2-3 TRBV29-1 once SVALASSTDTQY
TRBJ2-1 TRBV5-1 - ASSLYGSGYEQF
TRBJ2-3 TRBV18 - ASSPLRDTQY
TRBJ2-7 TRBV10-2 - ASSGATGTNSYEQY
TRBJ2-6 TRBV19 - ASSTVSGANVLT
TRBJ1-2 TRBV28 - ASSPILSLSYGYT
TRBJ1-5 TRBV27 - ASSLSRDRVVQPQH
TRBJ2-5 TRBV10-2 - ASSEAGGKETQY
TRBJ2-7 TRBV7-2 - ASSLFGGLSYEQY
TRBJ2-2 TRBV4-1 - ASQDEAGGPTGELF
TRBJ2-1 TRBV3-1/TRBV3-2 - ASSQDYPSLASIYNEQF
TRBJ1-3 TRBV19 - ASSVSGTGAGNTIY
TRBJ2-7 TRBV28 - ASRGRLYEQY
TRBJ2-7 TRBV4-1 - ASSPSWQGQGRREQY
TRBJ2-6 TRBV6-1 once ASSEVKSTGYTGANVLT
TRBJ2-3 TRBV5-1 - ASSLVTSGLAGLSSTDTQY
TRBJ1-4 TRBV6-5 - ASNEHGTAGEKLF
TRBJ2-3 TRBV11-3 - ASSFRGAGTDTQY
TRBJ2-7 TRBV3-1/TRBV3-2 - ASSYNRAVNEQY
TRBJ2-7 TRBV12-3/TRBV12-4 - ASRRTSGYEQY